The 4 T cell receptor beta chains below were found in one sample sequenced in a study of blood T cell repertoires in COVID-19. TCRdb's table, derived via immunoSEQ multiplex PCR, lists solely in-frame clones and lacks some. The sample contains 100,000 to 150,000 clones, roughly 82% of which appear only once. The sequencing input was peripheral blood. The receptors here all came from a human donor in a cohort sampled during active COVID-19.

This clone was detected once. This sequence joins TRBV10-3 and TRBJ2-3, with 7 positions matching TRBD2. The germline gives CDR1 ENHRY, CDR2 SYGVKD. Losses at the gene ends were 4 bases for V and 2 bases for J; bases not matched to a gene: 12. This CDR3 is built from 17 residues. CDR3 nucleotides: TGTGCCATCAGTGGGTCAGAGCGGGACCTACTCACAGATACGCAGTATTTT. This codes for CAISGSERDLLTDTQYF.

The chain is built from TRBV10-3 and TRBJ2-5, with 7 bases aligning to TRBD1. The CDR3 runs to 14 residues. Germline-derived CDR1 and CDR2 are ENHRY and SYGVKD. Trimming at V came to 3 bases and at J to 4 bases, leaving 5 bases not matched to a gene. CDR3 amino acids: CAISESDRAETQYF. CDR3 sequence (DNA): TGTGCCATCAGTGAATCTGACAGGGCAGAGACCCAGTACTTC.

This clone was counted only a few times. This CDR3 is CASSFRTGDGYTF. The CDR3 coding sequence is TGTGCCAGCAGTTTCCGAACAGGGGATGGCTACACCTTC. The V call is TRBV27, the J call TRBJ1-2; 7 bases match TRBD1. The V and J ends lost 3 bases and 6 bases, in that order; junction bases with no gene match: 4. Germline lookup yields CDR1 MNHEY and CDR2 SMNVEV (reference sequence). This CDR3 is built from 13 residues.

This clone was counted a single time. The chain has TRBV7-2 and TRBJ2-2; no firm D call. Trimming took 2 bases from V and 5 from J, leaving 15 bases between them. The germline CDR1 and CDR2 sequences are SGHTA and FQGNSA. CDR3 length: 16 amino acids. CDR3 region: CASSLSPRSHTGELFF. The CDR3 region has the DNA TGTGCCAGCAGCTTATCGCCGAGATCCCATACCGGGGAGCTGTTTTTT.